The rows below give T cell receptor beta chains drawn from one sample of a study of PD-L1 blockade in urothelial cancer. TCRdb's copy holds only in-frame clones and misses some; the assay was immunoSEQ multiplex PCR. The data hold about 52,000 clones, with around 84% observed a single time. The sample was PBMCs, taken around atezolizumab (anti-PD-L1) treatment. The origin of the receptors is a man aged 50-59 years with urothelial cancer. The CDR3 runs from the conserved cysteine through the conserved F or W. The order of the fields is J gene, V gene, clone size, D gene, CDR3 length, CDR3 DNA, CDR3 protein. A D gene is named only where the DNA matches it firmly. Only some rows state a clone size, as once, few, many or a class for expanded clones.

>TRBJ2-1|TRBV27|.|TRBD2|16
TGTGCCAGCAGTTCCCGAGCGGGAGGGCCTAACAATGAGCAGTTCTTC
CASSSRAGGPNNEQFF
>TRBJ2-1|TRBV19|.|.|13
TGTGCCAGTACTCTCTCATCGGGGAGGGAGCAGTTCTTC
CASTLSSGREQFF
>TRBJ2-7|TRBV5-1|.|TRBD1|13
TGCGCCAGCAGCTGGACAGGGAAAGACGAGCAGTACTTC
CASSWTGKDEQYF
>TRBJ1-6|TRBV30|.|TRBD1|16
TGTGCCTGTGGTACCGAATCCGGGACAGGAAATTCACCCCTCCACTTT
CACGTESGTGNSPLHF
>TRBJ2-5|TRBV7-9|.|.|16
TGTGCCAGCAGCTTGGCTTCGGCAGCGAGGCAAGAGACCCAGTACTTC
CASSLASAARQETQYF
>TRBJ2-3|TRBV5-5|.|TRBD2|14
TGTGCCAGCAGCTTGAGCGGGAGTACAGATACGCAGTATTTT
CASSLSGSTDTQYF
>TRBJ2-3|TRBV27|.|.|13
TGTGCCAGCAGTTTTGTACACCGAGATACGCAGTATTTT
CASSFVHRDTQYF
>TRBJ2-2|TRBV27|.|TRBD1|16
TGTGCCAGCAGTTTAAGGGGGCAGGGGGCCCCCGGGGAGCTGTTTTTT
CASSLRGQGAPGELFF
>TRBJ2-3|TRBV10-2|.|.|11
TGCGCCAGCGCGAACACAGATACGCAGTATTTT
CASANTDTQYF
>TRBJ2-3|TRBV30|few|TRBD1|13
TGTGCCTGGAACGCAGGGGGAGCGAATACGCAGTATTTT
CAWNAGGANTQYF
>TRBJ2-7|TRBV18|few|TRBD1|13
TGTGCCAGCTCACCAGTAGACAGGGGAGCGCAGTACTTC
CASSPVDRGAQYF
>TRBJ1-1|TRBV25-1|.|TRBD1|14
TGTGCCAGCAGTGACGGACAGGGCGACACTGAAGCTTTCTTT
CASSDGQGDTEAFF